Shown below are 12 T cell receptor beta chains from a single sample sequenced in a study of blood T cell repertoires in COVID-19. TCRdb keeps only in-frame clones here, not all; method: immunoSEQ multiplex PCR. The data hold approximately 190,000 clones, with about 88% observed a single time. Specimen: peripheral blood. The receptors here all came from a woman aged 40 to 55 who had recovered from COVID-19.

The chain recombines TRBV28 with TRBJ2-1; 7 bases are a match to TRBD1. Germline V gene lookup returns CDR1 MDHEN and CDR2 SYDVKM. The length of the CDR3 is 16 residues. The trim removed 2 bases at V and 6 bases at J, leaving 10 bases unmatched. The DNA of the CDR3 is TGTGCCAGCAGTTTAGACCGAACAGGGGTCGTCAATGAGCAGTTCTTC. Its translation is CASSLDRTGVVNEQFF.

This clone was picked up one time. This sequence joins TRBV10-3 and TRBJ2-7, with 8 bases aligning to TRBD1. The ends lost 1 base at V and 5 bases at J; junction bases unmatched: 7. Germline V CDR1 and CDR2: ENHRY, SYGVKD. This CDR3 region has 15 residues. CDR3 nucleotides: TGTGCCATCAGTGAGTTTGGACAGGGTGGCGACGAGCAGTACTTC. Translation gives CAISEFGQGGDEQYF.

The chain has TRBV6-6 and TRBJ1-1; 8 bases align to TRBD1. CDR3 length: 14 amino acids. With 5 bases clipped from V and 4 bases from J, the junction kept 6 bases outside the gene matches. Germline V gene sequence: CDR1 MNHNY, CDR2 SVGAGI (reference sequence). CDR3 nucleotides: TGTGCCAGCAGTACCAGGGGGCTGGTCACTGAAGCTTTCTTT. It translates to CASSTRGLVTEAFF.

V and J are TRBV7-9 and TRBJ2-5; 10 nucleotides line up with TRBD2. Germline trimming cut 1 base from V and 3 bases from J; bases unmatched to any gene: 5. The V gene's germline CDR1 is SEHNR and CDR2 FQNEAQ (reference sequence). The CDR3 length is 16 residues. DNA for the CDR3: TGTGCCAGCAGCTTAGGAATGAGCGGGAGGGAAGAGACCCAGTACTTC. Amino acids: CASSLGMSGREETQYF.

This clone was counted a few times. The CDR3 DNA sequence: TGTGCCATTGAGCTCCGGGACAGCTCCTACGAGCAGTACTTC. Amino acid sequence: CAIELRDSSYEQYF. The V and J genes are TRBV2 and TRBJ2-7, with TRBD1 matching 7 bases. The CDR3 sequence is 14 residues long. The germline CDR1 and CDR2 sequences are SNHLY and FYNNEI. V dropped 10 bases and J dropped 0; count of bases not matched to a gene: 9.

The rearrangement joins TRBV19 to TRBJ2-1; 12 bases line up with TRBD2. Germline V lookup: CDR1 LNHDA, CDR2 SQIVND (reference sequence). The CDR3 is made up of 17 amino acids. V lost 1 base, J lost 4 bases, and 5 bases stayed unmatched. The CDR3 region is CASSIARTSGTYNEQFF. In nucleotides, the CDR3 is TGTGCCAGTAGTATAGCCAGGACTAGCGGGACTTACAATGAGCAGTTCTTC.

V gene TRBV10-3 combines with J gene TRBJ1-5, with D possibly being TRBD1 (6 bases). This CDR3 has 14 amino acids. The V and J ends lost 8 bases and 6 bases respectively, with 17 bases between them. Germline V gene lookup returns CDR1 ENHRY and CDR2 SYGVKD. In DNA, the CDR3 is TGTGCCATCCGAGCCGGAGGGGGGGCTCAGCCCCAGCATTTT. Translation: CAIRAGGGAQPQHF.

The genes are TRBV12-3 or TRBV12-4 and TRBJ2-1; 9 positions agree with TRBD1. The CDR3 runs to 12 residues. V trimming: 6 bases; J trimming: 9 bases; junction bases outside the gene matches: 3. The DNA for the CDR3 is TGTGCCAGCAGCCCGGACAGGGGTGAGCAGTTCTTC. It codes for CASSPDRGEQFF.

The chain recombines TRBV6-4 with TRBJ2-5, with TRBD1 as a possible D gene (6 bases). CDR3 length equals 14 residues. Germline V gives CDR1 MRHNA, CDR2 SNTAGT. The V gene lost 6 bases and the J gene lost 4 bases, with 15 bases spanning the gap. The DNA of the CDR3 is TGTGCCAGCAGCCCAGACAGGCCCGTAGAGACCCAGTACTTC. Its translation: CASSPDRPVETQYF.

V gene TRBV19 combines with J gene TRBJ1-5, with D perhaps matching TRBD1 (5 bases). The CDR3 length is 13 residues. Trimming stripped 7 bases from V and 2 bases from J, with 9 bases between. Germline V CDR1 and CDR2: LNHDA, SQIVND (reference sequence). The CDR3 spells CASTGMGNQPQHF. CDR3 sequence (DNA): TGTGCCAGTACAGGGATGGGCAATCAGCCCCAGCATTTT.

This chain links TRBV2 with TRBJ2-1; D may be TRBD1 (6 bases). V was shortened by 6 bases and J by 8 bases, with 17 bases between the two germline ends. This CDR3 has 14 residues. Germline CDR1 and CDR2: SNHLY and FYNNEI. The CDR3 DNA reads as TGTGCCAGCAGCCGAACGGCAGGGGTGGATGAGCAGTTCTTC. It specifies CASSRTAGVDEQFF.

The chain carries TRBV5-8 and TRBJ1-2; D remains unclear. V gave up 1 base and J gave up 3 bases, with 7 bases separating them. Germline loops: CDR1 SGHTS, CDR2 YDEGEE. The CDR3 is made up of 13 amino acids. The CDR3 nucleotides read TGTGCCAGCAGCTTGCGCGGTGACTATGGCTACACCTTC. It yields the protein CASSLRGDYGYTF. The entire variable domain, with the rest obtained from reference TRBV5-8 and TRBJ1-2, is as follows: EAGVTQSPTHLIKTRGQQATLRCSPISGHTSVYWYQQALGLGLQFLLWYDEGEERNRGNFPPRFSGRQFPNYSSELNVNALELEDSALYLCASSLRGDYGYTFGSGTRLTVV.